A single sample gave rise to the 2 T cell receptor beta chains below, sequenced in a study of early T cells in non-severe SARS-CoV-2 infection. TCRdb re-analysed the 5' RACE reads in MiXCR, keeping a single row per CDR3 protein. Among under 70,000 distinct CDR3 sequences listed, 12% were seen once. Material for sequencing was whole blood. All receptors derive from an adult who was a healthcare worker with PCR-confirmed SARS-CoV-2 infection or an uninfected control (not recorded which).

This clonotype was seen repeatedly, ten times or more. The chain is built from TRBV28 and TRBJ1-2; no reliable D call. The V gene lost 6 bases and the J gene lost 6 bases, with 11 bases spanning the gap. The CDR3 length is 12 residues. In germline, CDR1 is MDHEN, CDR2 SYDVKM. The CDR3 region has the DNA TGTGCCAGCAGCTACATTAAAGATGGCTACACCTTC. It encodes CASSYIKDGYTF.

This clonotype was seen at least ten times. The chain recombines TRBV7-2 with TRBJ2-7; TRBD2 matches 9 bases. Trimming took 4 bases from V and 2 from J; bases not matched to a gene: 6. Germline loops: CDR1 SGHTA, CDR2 FQGNSA. The CDR3 is made up of 15 amino acids. CDR3 nucleotides: TGTGCCAGCAGCTACGGGACTAGCACTACCTACGAGCAGTACTTC. This sequence encodes CASSYGTSTTYEQYF.